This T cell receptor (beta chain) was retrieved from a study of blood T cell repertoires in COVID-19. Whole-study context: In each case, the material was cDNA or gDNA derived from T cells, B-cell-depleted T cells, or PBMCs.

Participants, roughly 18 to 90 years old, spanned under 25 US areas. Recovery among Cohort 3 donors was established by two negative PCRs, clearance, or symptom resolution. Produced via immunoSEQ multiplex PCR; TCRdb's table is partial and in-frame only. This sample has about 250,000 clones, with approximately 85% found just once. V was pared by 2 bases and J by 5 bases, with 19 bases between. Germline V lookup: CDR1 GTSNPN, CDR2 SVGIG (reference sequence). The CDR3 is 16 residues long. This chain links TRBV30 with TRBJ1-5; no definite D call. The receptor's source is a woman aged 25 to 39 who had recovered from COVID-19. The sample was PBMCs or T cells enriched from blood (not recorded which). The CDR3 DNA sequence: TGTGCCTGGAGTACAAATAGGGAGAGTCGGCATCAGCCCCAGCATTTT. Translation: CAWSTNRESRHQPQHF. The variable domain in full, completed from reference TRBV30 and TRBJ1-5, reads SQTIHQWPATLVQPVGSPLSLECTVEGTSNPNLYWYRQAAGRGLQLLFYSVGIGQISSEVPQNLSASRPQDRQFILSSKKLLLSDSGFYLCAWSTNRESRHQPQHFGDGTRLSIL.